This T cell receptor (beta chain) was documented in a study of T-cell memory formation after mild COVID-19. At the level of the study: TCR clusters were largely donor specific.

The trim removed 5 bases at V and 1 base at J, leaving 0 bases unmatched. Germline V gene data show CDR1 as WSHSY and CDR2 as SAAADI. The CDR3 runs 13 residues. Using constant-segment primers, 5'RACE produced TCR alpha and TCR beta cDNA libraries carrying sample barcodes and UMIs. TCRdb redid the calling of the 5' RACE reads with MiXCR, one entry per CDR3 protein. The table lists 450,000 or so distinct CDR3 sequences, about 19% of them singletons. This clonotype was seen ten or more times. J is TRBJ2-5 and V is TRBV10-2, with TRBD1 matching 8 bases. The receptor was derived from an adult woman who had mild COVID-19 (a few samples of this study predate the infection). Cell type and time point are not known. The sequencing sample was made of PBMCs or a T cell subset sorted from them (not recorded which). The CDR3 coding sequence is TGCGCCAGCAGTCAGGGGGCCCAAGAGACCCAGTACTTC. Protein product: CASSQGAQETQYF.